The next 5 T cell receptor beta chains were all read from a single sample in a study of identical twins. TCRdb re-called the 5' RACE reads through MiXCR, storing one row per CDR3 protein. The repertoire includes roughly 690,000 distinct CDR3 sequences, around 6.1% of them detected once, and under 2% sits in the top ten. The sequenced material came from naive T cells sorted from blood. These receptors were collected from a man younger than 35 in good health.

This clonotype was found many times. This chain uses TRBV5-1 with TRBJ1-4; TRBD1 agrees at 7 bases. The J segment lost 8 bases and the V segment lost 3 bases, leaving 7 bases of the junction unmatched. Germline CDR1 SGHRS, CDR2 YFSETQ. The CDR3 is 14 residues long. The chain's CDR3 is CASSSGGTVEKLFF. The CDR3 DNA follows: TGCGCCAGCAGCTCAGGGGGGACAGTCGAAAAACTGTTTTTT.

This clonotype was observed a few times. V gene TRBV7-9 combines with J gene TRBJ2-7; 7 nucleotides align to TRBD2. Germline CDR1 SEHNR, CDR2 FQNEAQ (reference sequence). The CDR3 is 15 residues long. Trimming took 1 base from V and 2 from J; bases not matched to a gene: 5. The CDR3 nucleotides are TGTGCCAGCAGCTTAGGATGGGGGGGGACCTACGAGCAGTACGTC. Encoded protein: CASSLGWGGTYEQYV.

This clonotype has only a few counts. The chain links TRBV11-3 to TRBJ2-7; D unresolved. The CDR3 is 15 residues long. V lost 1 base and J 5 bases, leaving 15 bases between the germline ends. Germline CDR1 is SGHNT and CDR2 is YENEEA. CDR3 sequence (DNA): TGTGCCAGCAGCTTAGGCGAGAAAGGTTTCCACGAGCAGTACGTC. It codes for CASSLGEKGFHEQYV.

The V and J genes are TRBV20-1 and TRBJ2-4; TRBD1 might be the D (5 bases). V was trimmed by 3 bases and J by 3 bases, leaving 9 bases between them. The germline V gene encodes CDR1 DFQATT and CDR2 SNEGSKA (reference sequence). The CDR3 has 13 residues. CDR3 bases: TGCAGTGCTAGGGGCAGGGTCAAAAACATTCAGTACTTC. Residues: CSARGRVKNIQYF.

The table lists this clonotype with many counts. The V gene is TRBV4-3, the J gene TRBJ2-2, with 8 bases fitting TRBD2. CDR3 size: 17 residues. Germline V lookup: CDR1 LGHNA, CDR2 YSLEER. Losses at the gene ends were 5 bases for V and 2 bases for J; bases not matched to a gene: 10. CDR3 nucleotides: TGCGCCAGCAGCGATCAGGGCGGGAGGCCCAACACCGGGGAGCTGTTTTTT. Its translation: CASSDQGGRPNTGELFF.